Below, 31 T cell receptor beta chains from the same sample are listed, as sequenced in a study of regulatory T cells in long-lasting Graves disease (dated by TCRdb to 2020 to 2023). Reading the label with the study, this specimen's time point is: newly diagnosed GD, antithyroid drugs for less than 3 months. For both TCR sequencing and RNA sequencing, RNA was extracted from PBMCs in TRIzol. Receptor libraries were prepared by multiplex PCR. The sample was run on an Illumina HiSeq 4000. TCR beta libraries were built with iRepertoire HTBI primers and Arm-PCR amplification of CDR3 regions. TCRdb passed the public sequencing reads through fastp at Q25 and MiXCR, retaining productive beta sequences. Each entry is one CDR3 protein sequence, shown with its most common DNA and genes. The sample yields approximately 470,000 distinct CDR3 sequences; 15% to 20% were counted once. The ten largest clones capture 9.5% to 15% of the sample.

These data were also filed under a second study, of T cells in Graves' hyperthyroidism and ophthalmopathy.

The material sequenced was peripheral blood mononuclear cells (PBMCs), taken at new diagnosis, from a patient treated with antithyroid drugs. The origin of the receptors is a man between 35 and 55 years old with Graves disease. Donor details come from another sample of the same person, matched by shared clones.

This clonotype was seen a handful of times. The chain is built from TRBV5-1 and TRBJ2-4; D is perhaps TRBD2 (5 bases). V lost 4 bases to trimming and J lost 1 base, with 18 bases between them. Germline CDR1 SGHRS, CDR2 YFSETQ. The CDR3 runs 17 residues. The DNA for the CDR3 is TGCGCCAGCAGCCCCCGGGGATCCTCCCCCGCCAAAAACATTCAGTACTTC. It is translated as CASSPRGSSPAKNIQYF. Together with reference TRBV5-1 and TRBJ2-4, the CDR3 gives the full variable domain: KAGVTQTPRYLIKTRGQQVTLSCSPISGHRSVSWYQQTPGQGLQFLFEYFSETQRNKGNFPGRFSGRQFSNSRSEMNVSTLELGDSALYLCASSPRGSSPAKNIQYFGAGTRLSVL.

This clonotype was seen at least ten times. The V and J genes are TRBV3-1 and TRBJ2-5; 7 bases are shared with TRBD1. Germline lookup yields CDR1 LGHDT and CDR2 YNNKEL (reference sequence). The CDR3 sequence is 16 residues long. The V segment lost 0 bases and the J segment 6 bases; nucleotides outside the gene matches: 10. The CDR3 here is CASSQEIGGARKTQYF. As DNA, the CDR3 is TGTGCCAGCAGCCAAGAGATAGGGGGCGCGAGGAAGACCCAGTACTTC.

Many counts were recorded for this clonotype. The chain joins TRBV28 to TRBJ1-1; TRBD1 agrees at 8 bases. Germline trimming cut 3 bases from V and 0 bases from J; bases unmatched to any gene: 6. The CDR3 covers 16 residues. CDR1 is MDHEN and CDR2 is SYDVKM in the germline V gene. This chain's CDR3 is CASSFLTGVMNTEAFF. Written as DNA, the CDR3 is TGTGCCAGCAGTTTTTTGACAGGGGTAATGAACACTGAAGCTTTCTTT.

This clonotype was seen a handful of times. V is TRBV5-1 and J is TRBJ2-1; a weak D match, TRBD1 (5 bases). Germline CDR1 and CDR2: SGHRS and YFSETQ. V was pared by 0 bases and J by 0 bases, with 13 bases between. The length of the CDR3 is 17 residues. CDR3 sequence reads: CASSLDLGALSYNEQFF. DNA for the CDR3: TGCGCCAGCAGCTTGGACCTAGGGGCCCTCTCCTACAATGAGCAGTTCTTC.

This clonotype was counted only a few times. V and J are TRBV4-1 and TRBJ2-2; D is perhaps TRBD1 (5 bases). This CDR3 region has 17 residues. Between the trimmed V and J ends, which lost 0 bases and 1 base, there was a span of 12 bases. Per the germline V gene, CDR1 is MGHRA and CDR2 is YSYEKL. CDR3 protein: CASSQDRWTLNTGELFF. In DNA form, the CDR3 reads TGCGCCAGCAGCCAAGATCGTTGGACACTGAACACCGGGGAGCTGTTTTTT.

This rearrangement joins TRBV7-9 to TRBJ2-5; D perhaps matches TRBD2 (6 bases). V lost 4 bases, J lost 7 bases, and 22 bases lay in between. The CDR3 has 16 residues. Germline CDR1 is SEHNR and CDR2 is FQNEAQ (reference sequence). CDR3 nucleotide sequence: TGTGCCAGCAGCTCCACCGGGACCTCCGGGCGGGGGACCCAGTACTTC. It encodes CASSSTGTSGRGTQYF.

This clonotype came up many times. The chain couples TRBV20-1 to TRBJ2-1; D remains unclear. Germline CDR1 reads DFQATT; CDR2 reads SNEGSKA (reference sequence). The CDR3 sequence is 14 residues long. Deletions cut 0 bases from V and 6 bases from J, with 12 bases between. CDR3 sequence: CSARDRARSNEQFF. The DNA of the CDR3 is TGCAGTGCTAGAGATCGCGCTAGGTCCAATGAGCAGTTCTTC.

The rearrangement links TRBV9 to TRBJ2-3; D is ambiguous. This CDR3 has 15 amino acids. Trimming pared 4 bases from V and 2 bases from J, leaving 14 bases between. The V gene's germline CDR1 is SGDLS and CDR2 YYNGEE. The CDR3 bases are TGTGCCAGCAGCCCGGCATCCATACACACAGATACGCAGTATTTT. Translation gives CASSPASIHTDTQYF.

In its sample, this clonotype was seen many times. The chain combines TRBV24-1 with TRBJ2-3, with a possible D match to TRBD1 (5 bases). Trimming shortened V by 3 bases and J by 6 bases, and 18 bases separated the two germline ends. Per germline, CDR1 KGHDR and CDR2 SFDVKD. This CDR3 has 16 residues. The CDR3 DNA reads as TGTGCCACCAGTGATCTACTCCCAGGGTCCGGGGATACGCAGTATTTT. Amino acids: CATSDLLPGSGDTQYF.

The V and J genes are TRBV29-1 and TRBJ2-3; D is tentatively TRBD1 or TRBD2 (5 bases each). V was pared by 1 base and J by 3 bases, with 14 bases between. CDR3 length equals 15 residues. Germline assignment: CDR1 SQVTM and CDR2 ANQGSEA. The CDR3 loop is CSVEGVGTSTDTQYF. In DNA, the CDR3 is TGCAGCGTTGAAGGGGTTGGGACCTCTACAGATACGCAGTATTTT.

This clonotype was recorded at least ten times. The chain couples TRBV7-3 to TRBJ2-7, with D tentatively TRBD2 (6 bases). CDR3 size: 13 residues. Germline V lookup: CDR1 SGHTA, CDR2 FQGTGA. V shed 2 bases and J shed 7 bases, with 12 bases lying between them. CDR3 sequence: CASSLSLAREQYF. The DNA for the CDR3 is TGTGCCAGCAGCTTATCACTAGCAAGGGAGCAGTACTTC.

This clonotype appeared many times. The chain carries TRBV2 and TRBJ1-2; D remains ambiguous. Germline values: CDR1 SNHLY, CDR2 FYNNEI. The CDR3 has 13 residues. V lost 11 bases and J lost 3, with 16 bases in between. This CDR3 is CAGTVHWDYGYTF. The CDR3 region has the DNA TGTGCCGGAACGGTTCACTGGGACTATGGCTACACCTTC.

This clonotype showed up many times. This chain links TRBV20-1 with TRBJ1-1; 7 nucleotides align to TRBD1. CDR3 length: 13 residues. Germline CDR1 DFQATT, CDR2 SNEGSKA (reference sequence). V was clipped by 3 bases and J by 4 bases; unmatched bases: 5. CDR3 sequence: CSASSGGPTEAFF. CDR3 in DNA: TGCAGTGCTAGTTCAGGGGGGCCCACTGAAGCTTTCTTT.

This clonotype was observed at least ten times. This chain's CDR3 is CAWKIQGQETQYF. For the CDR3, the DNA is TGTGCCTGGAAAATTCAGGGCCAAGAGACCCAGTACTTC. This chain uses TRBV30 with TRBJ2-5; maybe TRBD1 (5 bases). The CDR3 is made up of 13 amino acids. V shed 4 bases and J shed 1 base, with 10 bases lying between them. CDR1 is GTSNPN, CDR2 SVGIG, per germline (reference sequence).

This clonotype occurred many times. The gene calls are TRBV14 and TRBJ2-1, with D perhaps being TRBD1 or TRBD2 (6 bases each). The CDR3 consists of 14 residues. Germline V CDR1 and CDR2: SGHDN, FVKESK. V was trimmed by 0 bases and J by 8 bases, leaving 11 bases between them. CDR3 coding DNA: TGTGCCAGCAGCCAAGAAGAGGGGGGCGATGAGCAGTTCTTC. As protein: CASSQEEGGDEQFF. Full variable domain (rest looked up from reference TRBV14 and TRBJ2-1): EAGVTQFPSHSVIEKGQTVTLRCDPISGHDNLYWYRRVMGKEIKFLLHFVKESKQDESGMPNNRFLAERTGGTYSTLKVQPAELEDSGVYFCASSQEEGGDEQFFGPGTRLTVL.

This clonotype was detected many times. The gene calls are TRBV5-1 and TRBJ1-4; a possible D gene is TRBD1 (5 bases). Germline V gives CDR1 SGHRS, CDR2 YFSETQ. With 3 bases removed from V and 1 base from J, the gap between germline ends came to 7 bases. There are 14 residues in the CDR3. This CDR3 reads CASSSGGTNEKLFF. The CDR3 coding sequence is TGCGCCAGCAGCTCGGGGGGAACTAATGAAAAACTGTTTTTT.

The gene calls are TRBV6-1 and TRBJ2-1; 7 bases align to TRBD2. The germline V gene has CDR1 MNHNS and CDR2 SASEGT. J lost 8 bases, V lost 5 bases, and 9 bases had no gene match. The CDR3 is 14 residues long. CDR3 region: CASSLGGGPDEQFF. In DNA form, the CDR3 reads TGTGCCAGCAGTCTGGGGGGAGGGCCCGATGAGCAGTTCTTC.

This clonotype was seen many times. V and J are TRBV7-3 and TRBJ2-1; 11 nucleotides match TRBD2. The germline V gene has CDR1 SGHTA and CDR2 FQGTGA. The CDR3 loop spans 14 amino acids. V was pared by 6 bases and J by 7 bases, with 5 bases of the junction left unmatched. CDR3 DNA sequence: TGTGCCAGCAGTTATAGCGGGAGGGCGAATGAGCAGTTCTTC. Translating it yields CASSYSGRANEQFF. The variable domain in full, completed from reference TRBV7-3 and TRBJ2-1, reads GAGVSQTPSNKVTEKGKYVELRCDPISGHTALYWYRQSLGQGPEFLIYFQGTGAADDSGLPNDRFFAVRPEGSVSTLKIQRTERGDSAVYLCASSYSGRANEQFFGPGTRLTVL.

The table lists this clonotype with many counts. This chain uses TRBV12-5 with TRBJ2-7; D may correspond to TRBD1 or TRBD2 (5 bases each). The ends were cut back, 1 base at V and 5 bases at J, with 12 bases in the middle. Germline CDR1 and CDR2: LGHNT and FRNRAP. This CDR3 region has 14 residues. The CDR3 spells CASGLGGSPHEQYF. The CDR3 nucleotides are TGTGCTAGTGGTTTGGGGGGGAGTCCCCACGAGCAGTACTTC.

This rearrangement joins TRBV30 to TRBJ1-6; D is uncertain. CDR1 is GTSNPN, CDR2 SVGIG, per germline (reference sequence). The CDR3 spans 15 residues. The ends were cut back, 2 bases at V and 3 bases at J, with 11 bases in the middle. The CDR3 sequence is CAWSSAGIYNSPLHF. CDR3 coding DNA: TGTGCCTGGAGTTCCGCCGGGATCTATAATTCACCCCTCCACTTT.

CDR3: CASSERTGVQPQHF. The CDR3 nucleotides read TGTGCCAGCAGCGAGAGGACAGGGGTCCAGCCCCAGCATTTT. This sequence joins TRBV6-2 or TRBV6-3 and TRBJ1-5; 9 nucleotides align to TRBD1. After removal of 6 bases from V and 7 bases from J, the junction contained 7 bases not matched to a gene. Looked up from germline, CDR1 is MNHEY and CDR2 is SVGEGT. This CDR3 spans 14 amino acids.

This clonotype is a singleton in its sample. This chain connects TRBV7-6 to TRBJ2-1; 10 bases map to TRBD2. The V gene end was trimmed by 5 bases and the J gene end by 9 bases; junction bases not matched to a gene: 16. Germline-derived CDR1 and CDR2 are SGHVS and FNYEAQ. CDR3 length: 17 residues. The DNA for the CDR3 is TGTGCCAGCAGCATGATAGCGGGAGGACTCATCGGGGGTGAGCAGTTCTTC. This encodes CASSMIAGGLIGGEQFF.

This clonotype has at least ten counts. The chain links TRBV28 to TRBJ2-6, with D hard to call. Germline lookup yields CDR1 MDHEN and CDR2 SYDVKM. CDR3 length: 15 residues. V was trimmed by 0 bases and J by 1 base, leaving 4 bases between them. The CDR3 here is CASSLWVSGANVLTF. In DNA, the CDR3 is TGTGCCAGCAGTTTATGGGTGTCTGGGGCCAACGTCCTGACTTTC.

This clonotype was seen many times. The chain carries TRBV18 and TRBJ1-4; D call uncertain. Germline CDR1 KGHSH, CDR2 LQKENI. V lost 3 bases and J 8 bases, leaving 4 bases between the germline ends. This CDR3 comprises 11 residues. Written as DNA, the CDR3 is TGTGCCAGCTCACCGGGAGAAAAACTGTTTTTT. Translating gives CASSPGEKLFF.

This clonotype occurred a few times. J is TRBJ1-1 and V is TRBV28, with D tentatively TRBD1 (6 bases). CDR1 is MDHEN, CDR2 SYDVKM, per germline. The CDR3 length is 11 residues. V dropped 7 bases and J dropped 7 bases, with 10 bases sitting between them. The DNA of the CDR3 is TGTGCCAGCACCCGGGGGCTTGAAGCTTTCTTT. It specifies CASTRGLEAFF.

This clonotype was detected many times. The rearrangement uses TRBV27 and TRBJ1-1; 12 bases map to TRBD1. The germline V gene has CDR1 MNHEY and CDR2 SMNVEV (reference sequence). CDR3 size: 15 residues. V gave up 5 bases and J gave up 6 bases; unmatched junction bases: 7. The CDR3 sequence: CASSKGTGGEAEAFF. Written as DNA, the CDR3 is TGTGCCAGCAGTAAAGGGACAGGGGGCGAGGCTGAAGCTTTCTTT.

The rearrangement joins TRBV5-5 to TRBJ2-2, with 8 bases identical to TRBD2. The V and J ends lost 1 base and 10 bases, in that order; junction bases with no gene match: 12. The CDR3 runs 16 residues. Germline V gene lookup returns CDR1 SGHKS and CDR2 YYEKEE (reference sequence). The CDR3 here is CASSLSGGAQTVELFF. DNA for the CDR3: TGTGCCAGCAGCTTGTCCGGGGGGGCTCAAACTGTGGAGCTGTTTTTT.

This clonotype occurred many times. V gene TRBV2 combines with J gene TRBJ2-7; perhaps TRBD2 as D (5 bases). V lost 4 bases and J 1 base, leaving 17 bases between the germline ends. Germline V gives CDR1 SNHLY, CDR2 FYNNEI. CDR3 length: 16 residues. CDR3 region: CASSAPPGGRSYEQYF. The CDR3 DNA reads as TGTGCCAGCAGTGCCCCCCCTGGCGGGCGATCCTACGAGCAGTACTTC.

This clonotype was seen repeatedly, ten times or more. The chain joins TRBV27 to TRBJ2-5; 7 bases are shared with TRBD2. The CDR3 length is 14 residues. CDR1 is MNHEY and CDR2 is SMNVEV in the germline V gene (reference sequence). Unmatched junction bases numbered 7, after V lost 5 bases and J lost 4 bases. The CDR3 region is CASSRAGELETQYF. CDR3 DNA: TGTGCCAGCAGTAGGGCGGGAGAGTTAGAGACCCAGTACTTC.

This clonotype was detected many times. The chain carries TRBV29-1 and TRBJ1-1, with 11 bases aligning to TRBD1. The trim removed 6 bases at V and 8 bases at J, leaving 11 bases unmatched. Germline CDR1 is SQVTM and CDR2 is ANQGSEA. This CDR3 contains 14 residues. This CDR3 reads CSVGQGVLAVEAFF. As DNA, the CDR3 is TGCAGCGTGGGACAGGGGGTCCTAGCTGTCGAAGCTTTCTTT.

This clonotype was counted many times. The chain has TRBV6-2 or TRBV6-3 and TRBJ2-7; possible D gene TRBD2, 6 bases. The CDR3 is 12 residues long. Germline V gives CDR1 MNHEY, CDR2 SVGEGT. With 8 bases removed from V and 3 bases from J, the gap between germline ends came to 11 bases. CDR3 coding DNA: TGTGCCAGCGGTGGACTAAGCTACGAGCAGTACTTC. Amino acids: CASGGLSYEQYF.